The 9 T cell receptor beta chains reported below all come from one sample, sequenced in a study of shared clonotypes between healthy human individuals. Sequencing was performed with immunoSEQ multiplex PCR; in TCRdb, only in-frame clones are kept and a portion is missing. Of over a million clones in the sample, roughly 96% are singletons; the top ten hold about 1%. The sample consisted of naive CD4+ T cells sorted from blood. As for subset: CD45RA+ positively selected. Receptor source: a man aged 25 to 40 in good health.

The chain employs TRBV19 and TRBJ2-2; possible D gene TRBD2, 6 bases. Trimming cost V 6 bases and J 4 bases, with 18 bases left between them. The CDR3 runs to 16 residues. The germline CDR1 and CDR2 sequences are LNHDA and SQIVND (reference sequence). CDR3: CASREEGRGGTGELFF. The CDR3, as DNA: TGTGCCAGTAGAGAGGAGGGGCGAGGTGGCACCGGGGAGCTGTTTTTT.

V is TRBV5-1 and J is TRBJ2-5; TRBD2 matches at 9 bases. The germline V gene has CDR1 SGHRS and CDR2 YFSETQ. The CDR3 is 15 amino acids. Trimming at V came to 1 base and at J to 1 base, leaving 2 bases not matched to a gene. The CDR3 sequence is CASSLSLAGQETQYF. The CDR3 region has the DNA TGCGCCAGCAGCTTGTCACTAGCGGGCCAAGAGACCCAGTACTTC.

This rearrangement joins TRBV7-9 to TRBJ2-5; unclear D gene. Germline CDR1 SEHNR, CDR2 FQNEAQ (reference sequence). V was shortened by 1 base and J by 3 bases, with 21 bases between the two germline ends. The CDR3 extends over 18 amino acids. CDR3 region: CASSLVSLAFPTKETQYF. The CDR3 coding sequence is TGTGCCAGCAGCTTAGTCTCGTTAGCCTTCCCGACAAAAGAGACCCAGTACTTC.

The V call is TRBV6-1, the J call TRBJ2-5; TRBD2 matches 8 bases. Trimming removed 4 bases from V and 0 bases from J; junction bases left unmatched: 1. The CDR3 sequence is 14 residues long. Germline values: CDR1 MNHNS, CDR2 SASEGT. This CDR3 reads CASSVAGYQETQYF. CDR3 coding DNA: TGTGCCAGCAGTGTAGCGGGGTACCAAGAGACCCAGTACTTC.

CDR3 protein: CASSLNQGQGSSYEQYF. The CDR3 nucleotides read TGTGCCAGCAGTTTAAACCAAGGACAGGGGAGCTCCTACGAGCAGTACTTC. This chain joins TRBV27 and TRBJ2-7, with 9 bases identical to TRBD1. The CDR3 is made up of 17 amino acids. CDR1 is MNHEY and CDR2 is SMNVEV in the germline V gene (reference sequence). J was trimmed by 0 bases and V by 2 bases; bases with no gene match: 8.

The J gene is TRBJ2-3, the V gene TRBV5-4, with a tentative D call TRBD2 (5 bases). Trimming shortened V by 4 bases and J by 3 bases, and 12 bases separated the two germline ends. CDR1 and CDR2 (germline): SGHNT, YYREEE (reference sequence). The CDR3 sequence is 14 residues long. CDR3 nucleotides: TGTGCCAGCAGCCTACGGACTTTTACAGATACGCAGTATTTT. Translation: CASSLRTFTDTQYF.

This clone occurred once. The V call is TRBV4-1, the J call TRBJ1-5; 9 nucleotides line up with TRBD1. V lost 2 bases and J lost 0; bases outside the gene matches: 8. From germline, CDR1 is MGHRA and CDR2 YSYEKL. The CDR3 extends over 18 amino acids. The CDR3 loop is CASSQPRDRADSNQPQHF. The CDR3 DNA is TGCGCCAGCAGCCAACCCCGGGACAGGGCCGATAGCAATCAGCCCCAGCATTTT.

V usage is TRBV9 and J usage is TRBJ1-1, with TRBD1 identical over 10 bases. This CDR3 is built from 17 residues. V trimming: 0 bases; J trimming: 2 bases; junction bases outside the gene matches: 7. From germline, CDR1 is SGDLS and CDR2 YYNGEE. The chain's CDR3 is CASSVEYGTGANTEAFF. Written as DNA, the CDR3 is TGTGCCAGCAGCGTAGAGTACGGGACAGGGGCAAACACTGAAGCTTTCTTT.

This chain connects TRBV7-2 to TRBJ2-1; 12 nucleotides match TRBD2. This CDR3 has 14 amino acids. Germline V gene data show CDR1 as SGHTA and CDR2 as FQGNSA. Unmatched junction bases numbered 5, after V lost 6 bases and J lost 8 bases. CDR3 sequence: CASRQTSGSHEQFF. In DNA form, the CDR3 reads TGTGCCAGCAGGCAGACTAGCGGGAGCCATGAGCAGTTCTTC.